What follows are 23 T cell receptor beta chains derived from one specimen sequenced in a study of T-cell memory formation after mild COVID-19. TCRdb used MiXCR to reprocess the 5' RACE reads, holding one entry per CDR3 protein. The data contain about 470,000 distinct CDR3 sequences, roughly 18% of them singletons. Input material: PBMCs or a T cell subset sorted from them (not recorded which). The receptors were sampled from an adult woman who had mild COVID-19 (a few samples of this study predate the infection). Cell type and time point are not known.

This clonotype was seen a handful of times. DNA for the CDR3: TGTGCCAGCAGCCCCCAGGGCTGGGTCACTGAAGCTTTCTTT. It encodes CASSPQGWVTEAFF. The V call is TRBV6-2 or TRBV6-3, the J call TRBJ1-1; D may be TRBD1 (5 bases). The CDR3 totals 14 residues. Germline values: CDR1 MNHEY, CDR2 SVGEGT. V lost 6 bases, J lost 4 bases, and 15 bases lay in between.

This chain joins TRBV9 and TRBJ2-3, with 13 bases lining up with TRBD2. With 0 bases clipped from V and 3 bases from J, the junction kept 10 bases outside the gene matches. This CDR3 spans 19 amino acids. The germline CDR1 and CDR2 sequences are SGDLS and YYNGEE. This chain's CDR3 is CASSVGLAGGTKRTDTQYF. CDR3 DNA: TGTGCCAGCAGCGTAGGACTAGCGGGGGGCACCAAACGGACAGATACGCAGTATTTT. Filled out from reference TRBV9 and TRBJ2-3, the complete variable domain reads DSGVTQTPKHLITATGQRVTLRCSPRSGDLSVYWYQQSLDQGLQFLIQYYNGEERAKGNILERFSAQQFPDLHSELNLSSLELGDSALYFCASSVGLAGGTKRTDTQYFGPGTRLTVL.

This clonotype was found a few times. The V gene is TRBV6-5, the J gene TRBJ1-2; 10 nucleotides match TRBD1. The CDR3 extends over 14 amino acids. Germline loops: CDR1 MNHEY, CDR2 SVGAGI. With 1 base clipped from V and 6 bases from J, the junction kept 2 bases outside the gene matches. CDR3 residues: CASSYFGQGDGYTF. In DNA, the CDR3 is TGTGCCAGCAGTTACTTCGGACAGGGGGATGGCTACACCTTC.

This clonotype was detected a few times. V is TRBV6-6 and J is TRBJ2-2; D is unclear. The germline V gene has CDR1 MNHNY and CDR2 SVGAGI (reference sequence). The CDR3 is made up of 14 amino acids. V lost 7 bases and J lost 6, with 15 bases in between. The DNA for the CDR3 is TGTGCCAGCATTCGGACGGAACGGGCCGGGGAGCTGTTTTTT. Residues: CASIRTERAGELFF.

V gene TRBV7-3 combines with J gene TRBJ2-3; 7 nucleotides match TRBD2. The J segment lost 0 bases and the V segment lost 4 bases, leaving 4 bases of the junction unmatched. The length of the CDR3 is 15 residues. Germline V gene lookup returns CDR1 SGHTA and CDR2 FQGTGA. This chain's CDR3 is CASSWEGISTDTQYF. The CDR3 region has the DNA TGTGCCAGCAGCTGGGAGGGGATTAGCACAGATACGCAGTATTTT.

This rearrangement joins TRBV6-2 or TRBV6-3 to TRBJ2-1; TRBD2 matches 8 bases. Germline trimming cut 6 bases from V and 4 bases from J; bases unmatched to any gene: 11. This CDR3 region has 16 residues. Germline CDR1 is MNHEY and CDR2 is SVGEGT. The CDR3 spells CASRGGLAGKYNEQFF. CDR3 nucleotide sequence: TGTGCCAGCAGGGGCGGGCTAGCGGGCAAATACAATGAGCAGTTCTTC.

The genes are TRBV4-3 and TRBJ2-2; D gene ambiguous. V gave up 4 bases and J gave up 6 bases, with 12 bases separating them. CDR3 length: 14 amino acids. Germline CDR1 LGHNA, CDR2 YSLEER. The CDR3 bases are TGCGCCAGCAGCCCCAAATTATGGGCCGGGGAGCTGTTTTTT. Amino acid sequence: CASSPKLWAGELFF.

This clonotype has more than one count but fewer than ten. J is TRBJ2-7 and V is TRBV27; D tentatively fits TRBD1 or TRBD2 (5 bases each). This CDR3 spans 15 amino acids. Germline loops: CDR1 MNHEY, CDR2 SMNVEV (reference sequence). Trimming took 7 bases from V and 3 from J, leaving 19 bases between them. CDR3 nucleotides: TGTGCCAGCAAAAGAGCAGGGAGAGTCCGCTACGAGCAGTACTTC. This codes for CASKRAGRVRYEQYF.

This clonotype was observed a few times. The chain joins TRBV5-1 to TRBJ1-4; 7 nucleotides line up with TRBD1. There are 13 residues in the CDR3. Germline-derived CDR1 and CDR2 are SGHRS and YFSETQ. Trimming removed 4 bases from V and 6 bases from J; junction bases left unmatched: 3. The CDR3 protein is CASSTGQDEKLFF. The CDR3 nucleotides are TGCGCCAGCAGCACAGGACAGGATGAAAAACTGTTTTTT.

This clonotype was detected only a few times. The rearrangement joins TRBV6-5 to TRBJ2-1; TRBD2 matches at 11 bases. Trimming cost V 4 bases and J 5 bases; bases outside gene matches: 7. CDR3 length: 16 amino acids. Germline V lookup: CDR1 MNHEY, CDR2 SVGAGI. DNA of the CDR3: TGTGCCAGCAGTTGCTTCACTAGCGGGAGTAACAATGAGCAGTTCTTC. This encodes CASSCFTSGSNNEQFF.

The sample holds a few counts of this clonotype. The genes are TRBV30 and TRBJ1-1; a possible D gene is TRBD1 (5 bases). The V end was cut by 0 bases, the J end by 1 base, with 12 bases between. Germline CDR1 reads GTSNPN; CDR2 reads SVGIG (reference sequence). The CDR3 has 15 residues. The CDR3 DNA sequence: TGTGCCTGGAGTGTACCCCCCGGGGGGAACACTGAAGCTTTCTTT. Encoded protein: CAWSVPPGGNTEAFF.

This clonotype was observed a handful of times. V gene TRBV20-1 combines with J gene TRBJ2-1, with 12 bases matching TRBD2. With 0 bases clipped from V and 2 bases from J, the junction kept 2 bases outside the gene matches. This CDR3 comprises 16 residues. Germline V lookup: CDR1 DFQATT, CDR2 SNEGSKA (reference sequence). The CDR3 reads CSAREASGRAYNEQFF. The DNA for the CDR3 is TGCAGTGCTAGAGAGGCTAGCGGGAGGGCCTACAATGAGCAGTTCTTC.

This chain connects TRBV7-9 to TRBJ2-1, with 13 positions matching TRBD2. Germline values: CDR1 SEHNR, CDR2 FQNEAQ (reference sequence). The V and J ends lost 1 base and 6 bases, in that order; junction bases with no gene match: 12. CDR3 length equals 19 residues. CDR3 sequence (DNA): TGTGCCAGCAGCTTAGGGGAACTAGCGGGAGGGCCAAGGTTCAATGAGCAGTTCTTC. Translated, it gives CASSLGELAGGPRFNEQFF.

In nucleotides, the CDR3 is TGTGCCAGCAGCCCGCGGACAGGGGGGAATGAAAAACTGTTTTTT. Its translation: CASSPRTGGNEKLFF. The chain links TRBV7-2 to TRBJ1-4; TRBD1 matches at 10 bases. CDR3 length: 15 residues. V was pared by 5 bases and J by 5 bases, with 5 bases of the junction left unmatched. The V gene's germline CDR1 is SGHTA and CDR2 FQGNSA.

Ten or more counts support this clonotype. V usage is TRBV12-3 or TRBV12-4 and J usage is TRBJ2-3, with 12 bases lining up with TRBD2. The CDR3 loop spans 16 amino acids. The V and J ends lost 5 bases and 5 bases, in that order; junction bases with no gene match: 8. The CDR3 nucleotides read TGTGCCAGCAGTCTCCTAGCGGGGGGGCGTGGAGATACGCAGTATTTT. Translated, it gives CASSLLAGGRGDTQYF.

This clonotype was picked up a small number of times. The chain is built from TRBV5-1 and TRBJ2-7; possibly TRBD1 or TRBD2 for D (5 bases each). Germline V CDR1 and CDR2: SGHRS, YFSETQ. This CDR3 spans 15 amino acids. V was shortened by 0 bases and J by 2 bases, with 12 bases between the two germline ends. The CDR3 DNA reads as TGCGCCAGCAGCTTGGCTGCAGGGAGCCCCTACGAGCAGTACTTC. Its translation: CASSLAAGSPYEQYF.

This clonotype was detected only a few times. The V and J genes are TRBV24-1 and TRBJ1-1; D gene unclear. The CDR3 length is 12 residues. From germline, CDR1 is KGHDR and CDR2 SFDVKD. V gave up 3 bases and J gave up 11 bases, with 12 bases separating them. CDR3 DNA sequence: TGTGCCACCAGTGATAACACGTATAATGCTTTCTTT. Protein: CATSDNTYNAFF.

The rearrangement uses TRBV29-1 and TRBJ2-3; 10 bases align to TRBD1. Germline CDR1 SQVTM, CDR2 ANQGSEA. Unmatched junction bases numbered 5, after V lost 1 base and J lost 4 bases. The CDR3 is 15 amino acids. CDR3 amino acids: CSVEGGQGVPDTQYF. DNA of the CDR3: TGCAGCGTTGAAGGAGGACAGGGGGTCCCAGATACGCAGTATTTT.

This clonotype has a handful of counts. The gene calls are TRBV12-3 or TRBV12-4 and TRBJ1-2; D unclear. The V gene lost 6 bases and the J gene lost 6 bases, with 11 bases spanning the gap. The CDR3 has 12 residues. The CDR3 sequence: CASSPGLDGYTF. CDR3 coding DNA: TGTGCCAGCAGCCCCGGCTTGGATGGCTACACCTTC.

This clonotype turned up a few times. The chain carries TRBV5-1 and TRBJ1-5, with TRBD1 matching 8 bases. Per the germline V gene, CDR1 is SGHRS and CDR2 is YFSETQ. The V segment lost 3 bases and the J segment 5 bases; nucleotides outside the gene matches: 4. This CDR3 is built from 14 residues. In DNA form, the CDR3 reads TGCGCCAGCAGCTCGGACAGGGCGTATCAGCCCCAGCATTTT. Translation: CASSSDRAYQPQHF.

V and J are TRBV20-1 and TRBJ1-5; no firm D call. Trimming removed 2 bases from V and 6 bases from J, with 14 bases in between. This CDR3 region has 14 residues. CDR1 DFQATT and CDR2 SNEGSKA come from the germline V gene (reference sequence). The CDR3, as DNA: TGCAGTGCTAGAAAAGATGGCAAAGGTCAGCCCCAGCATTTT. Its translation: CSARKDGKGQPQHF.

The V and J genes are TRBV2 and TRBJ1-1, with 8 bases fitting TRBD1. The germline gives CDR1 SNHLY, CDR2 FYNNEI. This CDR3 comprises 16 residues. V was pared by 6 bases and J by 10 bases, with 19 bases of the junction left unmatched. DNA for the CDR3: TGTGCCAGCAGGACGCCCCCGGGACAGGCTCCGGGGGTAGCTTTCTTT. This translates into CASRTPPGQAPGVAFF.

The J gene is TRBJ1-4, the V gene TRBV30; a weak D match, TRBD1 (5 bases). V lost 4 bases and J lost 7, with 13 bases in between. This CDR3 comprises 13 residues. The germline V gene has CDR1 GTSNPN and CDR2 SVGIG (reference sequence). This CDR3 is CAWMWGRSEKLFF. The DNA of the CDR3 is TGTGCCTGGATGTGGGGGAGGAGTGAAAAACTGTTTTTT.